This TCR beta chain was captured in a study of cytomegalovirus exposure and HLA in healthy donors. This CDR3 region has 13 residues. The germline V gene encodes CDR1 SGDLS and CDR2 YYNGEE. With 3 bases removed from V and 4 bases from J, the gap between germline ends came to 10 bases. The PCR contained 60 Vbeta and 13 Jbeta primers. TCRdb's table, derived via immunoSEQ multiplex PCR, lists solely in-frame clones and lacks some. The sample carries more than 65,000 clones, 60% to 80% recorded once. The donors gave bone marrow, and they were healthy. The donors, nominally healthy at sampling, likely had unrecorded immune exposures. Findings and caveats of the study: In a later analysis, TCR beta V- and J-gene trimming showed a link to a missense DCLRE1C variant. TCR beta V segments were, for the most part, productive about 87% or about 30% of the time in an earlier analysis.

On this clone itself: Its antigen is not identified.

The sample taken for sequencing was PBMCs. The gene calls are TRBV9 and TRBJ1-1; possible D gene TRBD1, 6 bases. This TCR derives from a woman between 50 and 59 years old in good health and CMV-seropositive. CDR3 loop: CASSATGSTEAFF. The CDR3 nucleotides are TGTGCCAGCAGCGCAACAGGGTCCACTGAAGCTTTCTTT.